This TCR beta chain was identified in a study of T cells after yellow fever vaccination. General observations from the study: Peaking on day 5 versus 15, the secondary response was faster but weaker. Clones that expanded after primary vaccination mostly reappeared after the booster (just under 98% CD4, roughly 87% CD8).

MiXCR was run by TCRdb on the 5' RACE reads, yielding one entry per CDR3 protein. Of 350,000 to 550,000 distinct CDR3 sequences in the sample, around a sixth were seen once. This clonotype occurred many times. The antigen is not known. The sequence was collected from a man between 18 and 29 years old who received the YFV17D yellow fever vaccine. Sequences were derived from PBMCs, sampled before the yellow fever booster vaccination.

The CDR3 here is CASSLASGTNTGELFF. The CDR3 DNA is TGCGCCAGCAGCTTGGCTTCAGGGACGAACACCGGGGAGCTGTTTTTT. The rearrangement links TRBV5-1 to TRBJ2-2; D possibly corresponds to TRBD1 (5 bases). CDR1 is SGHRS and CDR2 is YFSETQ in the germline V gene. Trimming took off 0 bases at V and 0 bases at J, with 9 bases between the two ends. This CDR3 is 16 amino acids long.